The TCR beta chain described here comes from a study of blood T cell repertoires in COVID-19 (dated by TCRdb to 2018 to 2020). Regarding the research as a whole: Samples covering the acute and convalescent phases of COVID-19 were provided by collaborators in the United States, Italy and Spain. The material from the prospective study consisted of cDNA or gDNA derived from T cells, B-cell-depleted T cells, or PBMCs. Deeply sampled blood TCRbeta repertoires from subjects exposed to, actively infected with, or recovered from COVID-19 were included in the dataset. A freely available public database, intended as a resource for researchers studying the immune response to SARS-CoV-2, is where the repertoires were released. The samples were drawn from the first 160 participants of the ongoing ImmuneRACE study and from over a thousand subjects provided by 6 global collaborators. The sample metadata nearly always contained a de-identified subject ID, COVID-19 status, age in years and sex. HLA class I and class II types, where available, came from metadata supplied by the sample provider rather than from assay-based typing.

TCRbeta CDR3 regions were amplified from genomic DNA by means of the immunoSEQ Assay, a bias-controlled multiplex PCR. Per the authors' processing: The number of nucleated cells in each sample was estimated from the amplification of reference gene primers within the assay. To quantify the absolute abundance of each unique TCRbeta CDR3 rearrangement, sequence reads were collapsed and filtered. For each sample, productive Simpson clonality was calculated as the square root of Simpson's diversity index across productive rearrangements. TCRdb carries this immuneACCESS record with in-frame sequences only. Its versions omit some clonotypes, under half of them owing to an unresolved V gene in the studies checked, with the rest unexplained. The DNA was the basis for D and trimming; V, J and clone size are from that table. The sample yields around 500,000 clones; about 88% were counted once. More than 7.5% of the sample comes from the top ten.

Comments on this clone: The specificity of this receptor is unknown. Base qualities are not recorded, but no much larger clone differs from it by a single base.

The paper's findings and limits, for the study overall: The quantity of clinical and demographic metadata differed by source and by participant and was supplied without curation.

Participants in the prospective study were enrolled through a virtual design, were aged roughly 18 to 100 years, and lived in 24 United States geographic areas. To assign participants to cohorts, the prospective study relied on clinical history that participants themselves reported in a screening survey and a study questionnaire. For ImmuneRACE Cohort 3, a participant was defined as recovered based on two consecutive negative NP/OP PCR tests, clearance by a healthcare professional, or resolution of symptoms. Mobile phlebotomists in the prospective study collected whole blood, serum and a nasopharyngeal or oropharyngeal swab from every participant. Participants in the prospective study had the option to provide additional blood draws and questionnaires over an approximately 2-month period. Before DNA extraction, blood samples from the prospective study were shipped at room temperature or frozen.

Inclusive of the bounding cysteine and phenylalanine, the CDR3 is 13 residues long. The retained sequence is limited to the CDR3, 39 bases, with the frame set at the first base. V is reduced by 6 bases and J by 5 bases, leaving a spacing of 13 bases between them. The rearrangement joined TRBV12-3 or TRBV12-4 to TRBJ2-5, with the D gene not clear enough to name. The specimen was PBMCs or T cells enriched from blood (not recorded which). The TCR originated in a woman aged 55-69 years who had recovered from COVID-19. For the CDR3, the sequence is CASSLLLGETQYF. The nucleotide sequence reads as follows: TGTGCCAGCAGCCTCTTACTCGGGGAGACCCAGTACTTC.